This T cell receptor beta chain was sequenced in a study of identical twins. TCRdb processed the 5' RACE reads anew with MiXCR; each CDR3 protein has one entry. Here the sample spans 650,000 to 800,000 distinct CDR3 sequences, 8% to 9% being singletons. V was shortened by 1 base and J by 4 bases, with 11 bases between the two germline ends. Germline V lookup: CDR1 SGHAT, CDR2 FQNNGV. CDR3 length equals 14 residues. The sample also formed part of further work on yellow fever vaccine responses in identical twins.

The chain links TRBV11-2 to TRBJ2-7; no clear D gene. Material: PBMCs. This TCR was recovered from a woman younger than 35 in good health. The CDR3 protein is CASSLGPNTYEQYF. CDR3 nucleotide sequence: TGTGCCAGCAGCTTAGGCCCAAACACGTACGAGCAGTACTTC.